One sample yielded the 26 T cell receptor beta chains listed below, sequenced in a study of T cell responses to AZD1222 COVID-19 vaccine. The assay was immunoSEQ multiplex PCR, and TCRdb's table has in-frame clones only and misses some. The sample comprises tens of thousands of clones, about four fifths of which are singletons, and 5.5% to 7% rests with the top ten. The sample was peripheral blood, taken 28 days after the second AZD1222 dose. These receptors originate from an adult who received the AZD1222 COVID-19 vaccine.

The chain links TRBV10-3 to TRBJ2-3; D gene ambiguous. CDR3 length: 15 amino acids. CDR1 and CDR2 from the germline V gene are ENHRY and SYGVKD. V was trimmed by 0 bases and J by 1 base, leaving 8 bases between them. The chain's CDR3 is CAISESQVGTDTQYF. In DNA, the CDR3 is TGTGCCATCAGTGAGTCTCAGGTCGGCACAGATACGCAGTATTTT.

This clone was picked up a small number of times. The V gene is TRBV28, the J gene TRBJ1-2, with D perhaps matching TRBD1 (6 bases). Trimming removed 4 bases at V and 4 bases at J, with 22 bases between. The germline CDR1 and CDR2 sequences are MDHEN and SYDVKM. CDR3 size: 17 residues. CDR3 loop: CASSSGGPGGMIYGYTF. CDR3 nucleotides: TGTGCCAGCAGTTCCGGGGGGCCGGGTGGAATGATCTATGGCTACACCTTC.

The chain is built from TRBV28 and TRBJ1-2, with D hard to call. The CDR3 loop spans 14 amino acids. V lost 7 bases and J lost 4, with 16 bases in between. Germline CDR1 and CDR2: MDHEN and SYDVKM. The DNA of the CDR3 is TGTGCCAGCAATAGGGCAGCGAATCTCTATGGCTACACCTTC. It translates to CASNRAANLYGYTF.

The chain couples TRBV7-9 to TRBJ2-1; D gene unclear. The length of the CDR3 is 13 residues. Germline V CDR1 and CDR2: SEHNR, FQNEAQ (reference sequence). Trimming removed 5 bases at V and 9 bases at J, with 14 bases between. The CDR3 bases are TGTGCCAGCAGCCCTCCATCGATGGGTGAGCAGTTCTTC. Its translation: CASSPPSMGEQFF. The whole variable domain, remainder taken from reference TRBV7-9 and TRBJ2-1, is DTGVSQNPRHKITKRGQNVTFRCDPISEHNRLYWYRQTLGQGPEFLTYFQNEAQLEKSRLLSDRFSAERPKGSFSTLEIQRTEQGDSAMYLCASSPPSMGEQFFGPGTRLTVL.

CDR3 sequence (DNA): TGTGCCAGCAGATCACGGGGCGCTGAAGCTTTCTTT. Its protein is CASRSRGAEAFF. V gene TRBV21-1 combines with J gene TRBJ1-1. TRBV21-1 is a pseudogene locus. This CDR3 is built from 12 residues.

The chain has TRBV27 and TRBJ1-6, with TRBD1 as a possible D gene (5 bases). Trimming pared 6 bases from V and 2 bases from J, leaving 11 bases between. Germline CDR1 reads MNHEY; CDR2 reads SMNVEV (reference sequence). The length of the CDR3 is 15 residues. This chain's CDR3 is CASRGGSPYNSPLHF. DNA of the CDR3: TGTGCCAGCAGGGGGGGGAGCCCCTATAATTCACCCCTCCACTTT.

The chain carries TRBV5-4 and TRBJ2-1; D not resolved. The V end was cut by 1 base, the J end by 8 bases, with 7 bases between. The CDR3 length is 12 residues. The germline V gene has CDR1 SGHNT and CDR2 YYREEE (reference sequence). In nucleotides, the CDR3 is TGTGCCAGCAGCTTGTTCGCCGATGAGCAGTTCTTC. It specifies CASSLFADEQFF.

The DNA of the CDR3 is TGCGCCAGCAGCTTGGAAGGATCCGGAAACACCATATATTTT. It yields the protein CASSLEGSGNTIYF. The chain employs TRBV5-1 and TRBJ1-3; D uncertain. Trimming stripped 0 bases from V and 4 bases from J, with 8 bases between. The CDR3 loop spans 14 amino acids. Per the germline V gene, CDR1 is SGHRS and CDR2 is YFSETQ.

This chain joins TRBV27 and TRBJ1-4; D is uncertain. V lost 3 bases and J 4 bases, leaving 9 bases between the germline ends. The CDR3 has 14 amino acids. Germline V gene data show CDR1 as MNHEY and CDR2 as SMNVEV (reference sequence). The CDR3 nucleotides are TGTGCCAGCAGTTTTAACAGATTTAATGAAAAACTGTTTTTT. It translates to CASSFNRFNEKLFF.

This chain joins TRBV7-6 and TRBJ1-5; D remains unclear. From germline, CDR1 is SGHVS and CDR2 FNYEAQ. The V and J ends lost 1 base and 7 bases respectively, with 8 bases between them. This CDR3 contains 13 residues. CDR3 DNA: TGTGCCAGCAGCTTAGTCGTTGGGCAGCCCCAGCATTTT. Protein product: CASSLVVGQPQHF.

V usage is TRBV7-2 and J usage is TRBJ2-5; tentatively, D is TRBD1 (5 bases). Germline CDR1 is SGHTA and CDR2 is FQGNSA. Trimming shortened V by 5 bases and J by 4 bases, and 23 bases separated the two germline ends. The CDR3 sequence is 17 residues long. The CDR3, as DNA: TGTGCCAGCAGCCTATACTCGGGTGGGGCCCTGGGAGAGACCCAGTACTTC. Amino acids: CASSLYSGGALGETQYF.

The rearrangement links TRBV2 to TRBJ1-2; D uncertain. This CDR3 region has 12 residues. With 5 bases removed from V and 8 bases from J, the gap between germline ends came to 12 bases. Per germline, CDR1 SNHLY and CDR2 FYNNEI. The CDR3 region is CASSLRSTGYTF. The CDR3 bases are TGTGCCAGCAGTCTCAGAAGTACGGGCTACACCTTC.

CDR3 in DNA: TGTGCCAGCAGCTTACAAGCAGGGGTAAGGCAGCCCCAGCATTTT. Translation: CASSLQAGVRQPQHF. The chain couples TRBV7-2 to TRBJ1-5, with D tentatively TRBD1 (6 bases). Trimming removed 2 bases at V and 7 bases at J, with 15 bases between. The CDR3 is made up of 15 amino acids. The germline gives CDR1 SGHTA, CDR2 FQGNSA. The full variable domain, in which reference TRBV7-2 and TRBJ1-5 provide the parts outside the CDR3, is GAGVSQSPSNKVTEKGKDVELRCDPISGHTALYWYRQSLGQGLEFLIYFQGNSAPDKSGLPSDRFSAERTGGSVSTLTIQRTQQEDSAVYLCASSLQAGVRQPQHFGDGTRLSIL.

The V and J genes are TRBV13 and TRBJ2-7; 12 nucleotides match TRBD2. The V gene end was trimmed by 0 bases and the J gene end by 3 bases; junction bases not matched to a gene: 3. Germline V lookup: CDR1 PRHDT, CDR2 FYEKMQ (reference sequence). The CDR3 loop spans 16 amino acids. CDR3 loop: CASSLGTSGGDYEQYF. The CDR3 nucleotides read TGTGCCAGCAGCTTAGGGACTAGCGGGGGTGACTACGAGCAGTACTTC.

The chain links TRBV10-1 to TRBJ2-1; 9 nucleotides align to TRBD1. The CDR3 covers 14 residues. Germline loops: CDR1 WNHNN, CDR2 SYGVQD (reference sequence). V lost 6 bases and J lost 8; bases outside the gene matches: 8. CDR3 region: CASRRDRVEDEQFF. CDR3 nucleotide sequence: TGCGCCAGCAGGCGGGACAGGGTAGAGGATGAGCAGTTCTTC.

The genes are TRBV14 and TRBJ2-6, with D uncertain. The V end lost 0 bases, the J end lost 4 bases, and 4 bases lay between the germline ends. CDR1 is SGHDN, CDR2 FVKESK, per germline. The CDR3 spans 14 residues. The CDR3 here is CASSQEAGANVLTF. The CDR3 DNA is TGTGCCAGCAGCCAAGAAGCAGGGGCCAACGTCCTGACTTTC.

The rearrangement joins TRBV19 to TRBJ2-6; D uncertain. The CDR3 totals 16 residues. The V gene lost 0 bases and the J gene lost 2 bases, with 8 bases spanning the gap. CDR1 is LNHDA and CDR2 is SQIVND in the germline V gene (reference sequence). The CDR3 sequence is CASSIDPPAGANVLTF. The CDR3 bases are TGTGCCAGTAGTATAGATCCCCCGGCTGGGGCCAACGTCCTGACTTTC. Combining the CDR3 with reference TRBV19 and TRBJ2-6 gives the whole variable domain DGGITQSPKYLFRKEGQNVTLSCEQNLNHDAMYWYRQDPGQGLRLIYYSQIVNDFQKGDIAEGYSVSREKKESFPLTVTSAQKNPTAFYLCASSIDPPAGANVLTFGAGSRLTVL.

The V gene is TRBV7-2, the J gene TRBJ2-7; 10 nucleotides agree with TRBD2. This CDR3 has 15 amino acids. V lost 1 base to trimming and J lost 6 bases; unmatched junction nucleotides: 6. Per germline, CDR1 SGHTA and CDR2 FQGNSA. The chain's CDR3 is CASSLVSGGTAEQYF. Written as DNA, the CDR3 is TGTGCCAGCAGCTTAGTTAGCGGGGGGACAGCCGAGCAGTACTTC.

This clone was seen once. The gene calls are TRBV15 and TRBJ1-1; maybe TRBD1 (6 bases). Trimming took 1 base from V and 1 from J, leaving 10 bases between them. CDR3 length equals 15 residues. Germline V gene data show CDR1 as LNHNV and CDR2 as YYDKDF (reference sequence). The CDR3 here is CATSRGAGANTEAFF. DNA of the CDR3: TGTGCCACCAGCAGAGGTGCGGGGGCGAACACTGAAGCTTTCTTT.

This chain joins TRBV10-2 and TRBJ2-7, with TRBD2 identical over 14 bases. CDR1 WSHSY and CDR2 SAAADI come from the germline V gene. This CDR3 has 18 residues. The ends lost 5 bases at V and 0 bases at J; junction bases unmatched: 9. The CDR3 region is CASSNPWTSGGYSYEQYF. The CDR3 DNA is TGCGCCAGCAGTAACCCATGGACTAGCGGGGGGTACTCCTACGAGCAGTACTTC.

The J gene is TRBJ2-7, the V gene TRBV4-3, with 7 bases lining up with TRBD1. The junction had 6 bases not matched to a gene; V was cut back by 8 bases and J by 2 bases. This CDR3 is 13 amino acids long. Germline V gene lookup returns CDR1 LGHNA and CDR2 YSLEER. CDR3 bases: TGCGCCAGCCCCCGGGACAGCACCTACGAGCAGTACTTC. Protein: CASPRDSTYEQYF.

This clone was counted once. This chain links TRBV7-9 with TRBJ1-5; 7 positions match TRBD1. The CDR3 is 13 amino acids. Germline CDR1 reads SEHNR; CDR2 reads FQNEAQ (reference sequence). V lost 5 bases and J lost 5; bases outside the gene matches: 3. The CDR3 reads CASSPQGDQPQHF. Written as DNA, the CDR3 is TGTGCCAGCAGCCCCCAGGGGGATCAGCCCCAGCATTTT.

The chain is built from TRBV28 and TRBJ1-6, with a weak D call TRBD1 (5 bases). The CDR3 is 17 residues long. V lost 1 base and J lost 5, with 15 bases in between. Looked up from germline, CDR1 is MDHEN and CDR2 is SYDVKM. The CDR3 region is CASSLYGVGGDNSPLHF. The CDR3 region has the DNA TGTGCCAGCAGTTTATACGGGGTGGGAGGGGATAATTCACCCCTCCACTTT.

V usage is TRBV7-2 and J usage is TRBJ2-2; 7 bases are shared with TRBD2. Germline assignment: CDR1 SGHTA and CDR2 FQGNSA. The CDR3 has 15 amino acids. J gave up 2 bases and V 2 bases, and 2 bases lay outside the gene matches. DNA for the CDR3: TGTGCCAGCAGCTTAAGCGGGACTAACACCGGGGAGCTGTTTTTT. Translation: CASSLSGTNTGELFF.

V gene TRBV5-4 combines with J gene TRBJ1-2, with D maybe TRBD1 (5 bases). The CDR3 has 13 amino acids. Germline assignment: CDR1 SGHNT and CDR2 YYREEE (reference sequence). V lost 2 bases, J lost 8 bases, and 13 bases lay in between. The CDR3 spells CASSLGGAGGYTF. The CDR3 DNA reads as TGTGCCAGCAGCTTAGGAGGGGCAGGCGGCTACACCTTC.

The rearrangement uses TRBV27 and TRBJ2-5, with D possibly being TRBD2 (7 bases). Germline V CDR1 and CDR2: MNHEY, SMNVEV (reference sequence). Trimming left V 10 bases short and J 1 base short, with 19 bases between. This CDR3 is built from 15 residues. In DNA, the CDR3 is TGTGCCACCTCTAGGGGGGGCCTAGTCCAAGAGACCCAGTACTTC. Residues: CATSRGGLVQETQYF.